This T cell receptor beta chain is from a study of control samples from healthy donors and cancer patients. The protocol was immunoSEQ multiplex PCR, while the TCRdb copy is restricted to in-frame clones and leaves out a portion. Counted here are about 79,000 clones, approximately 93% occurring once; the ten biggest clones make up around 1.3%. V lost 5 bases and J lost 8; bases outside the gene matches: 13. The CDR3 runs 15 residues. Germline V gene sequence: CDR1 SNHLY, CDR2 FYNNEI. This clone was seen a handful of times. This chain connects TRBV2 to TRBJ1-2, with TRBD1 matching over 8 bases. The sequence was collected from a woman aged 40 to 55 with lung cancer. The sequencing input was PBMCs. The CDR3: CASSTLGTGGSGYTF. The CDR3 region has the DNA TGTGCCAGCAGTACCCTAGGGACAGGAGGCTCCGGCTACACCTTC.